These 18 T cell receptor beta chains share one sample of origin, sequenced in a study of blood T cell repertoires in COVID-19. Here immunoSEQ multiplex PCR was the method, and the copy in TCRdb shows in-frame clones only, minus some. Of more than 150,000 clones in the sample, about 79% were seen once. Sequencing was carried out using peripheral blood. The receptors come from a woman between 45 and 65 years old with acute or convalescent COVID-19.

The chain employs TRBV7-9 and TRBJ2-3, with a weak D call TRBD2 (6 bases). Trimming removed 2 bases at V and 5 bases at J, with 14 bases between. CDR1 is SEHNR, CDR2 FQNEAQ, per germline (reference sequence). There are 15 residues in the CDR3. The CDR3: CASSLSLEGGDTQYF. CDR3 nucleotide sequence: TGTGCCAGCAGCTTATCGTTGGAGGGCGGAGATACGCAGTATTTT.

The chain carries TRBV20-1 and TRBJ1-1, with D unresolved. Germline CDR1 reads DFQATT; CDR2 reads SNEGSKA (reference sequence). Trimming removed 8 bases from V and 10 bases from J, with 17 bases in between. The CDR3 runs to 11 residues. The CDR3 coding sequence is TGCAGTTACTCCTTCACGCCGGGAGCTTTCTTT. This codes for CSYSFTPGAFF.

The chain has TRBV6-1 and TRBJ2-1; weak D call: TRBD1 (6 bases). CDR3 size: 13 residues. CDR1 and CDR2 from the germline V gene are MNHNS and SASEGT. The ends were cut back, 7 bases at V and 8 bases at J, with 15 bases in the middle. DNA for the CDR3: TGTGCCAGCACCCGACAGGCCGGCGATGAGCAGTTCTTC. Encoded protein: CASTRQAGDEQFF.

The rearrangement uses TRBV5-1 and TRBJ2-2; TRBD2 aligns across 8 bases. The junction had 8 bases not matched to a gene; V was cut back by 0 bases and J by 7 bases. The CDR3 is made up of 16 amino acids. Germline V gives CDR1 SGHRS, CDR2 YFSETQ. The CDR3 DNA reads TGCGCCAGCAGCTTGGCCGAAGCGGGAGCCGTCGGGGAGCTGTTTTTT. The encoded protein is CASSLAEAGAVGELFF.

This clone turned up a few times. The chain carries TRBV18 and TRBJ1-3; tentative D call: TRBD1 (5 bases). The V gene lost 3 bases and the J gene lost 8 bases, with 14 bases spanning the gap. Germline values: CDR1 KGHSH, CDR2 LQKENI. The CDR3 contains 14 residues. The CDR3 nucleotides are TGTGCCAGCTCACCGAAGGCAGGGATAGACACCATATATTTT. The encoded protein is CASSPKAGIDTIYF.

The rearrangement joins TRBV7-8 to TRBJ1-2, with D uncertain. Trimming left V 5 bases short and J 0 bases short, with 10 bases between. This CDR3 has 14 residues. Germline V gene lookup returns CDR1 SGHVS and CDR2 FQNEAQ. CDR3 amino acids: CASSPRYANYGYTF. The CDR3 nucleotides read TGTGCCAGCAGCCCACGCTACGCTAACTATGGCTACACCTTC. Based on the CDR3 plus reference TRBV7-8 and TRBJ1-2, the full variable domain is GAGVSQSPRYKVAKRGQDVALRCDPISGHVSLFWYQQALGQGPEFLTYFQNEAQLDKSGLPSDRFFAERPEGSVSTLKIQRTQQEDSAVYLCASSPRYANYGYTFGSGTRLTVV.

CDR3 residues: CASGSTWGAYNEQFF. DNA of the CDR3: TGTGCCAGCGGGTCGACGTGGGGGGCCTACAATGAGCAGTTCTTC. The gene calls are TRBV6-5 and TRBJ2-1; D is possibly TRBD2 (6 bases). Germline V gene data show CDR1 as MNHEY and CDR2 as SVGAGI. The CDR3 totals 15 residues. V lost 8 bases to trimming and J lost 2 bases, with 16 bases between them.

The rearrangement joins TRBV5-1 to TRBJ1-3; tentative D call: TRBD1 (6 bases). The V and J ends lost 4 bases and 4 bases respectively, with 12 bases between them. The CDR3 sequence is 14 residues long. Per germline, CDR1 SGHRS and CDR2 YFSETQ. The DNA of the CDR3 is TGCGCCAGCAGCCCGGGCGGACAGGGAAACACCATATATTTT. It translates to CASSPGGQGNTIYF.

The gene calls are TRBV21-1 and TRBJ2-7; TRBD2, the table's D call, was not compared with the DNA. TRBV21-1 is listed as a pseudogene. The CDR3 length is 17 residues. CDR3 nucleotide sequence: TGTGCCAGCAGCAAAGAAGAGCGGGAGTCCAGCTCCTACGAGCAGTACTTC. Protein: CASSKEERESSSYEQYF.

The chain employs TRBV19 and TRBJ1-1; D unclear. CDR1 and CDR2 (germline): LNHDA, SQIVND (reference sequence). This CDR3 is 13 amino acids long. V dropped 8 bases and J dropped 0 bases, with 10 bases sitting between them. The CDR3 region has the DNA TGTGCCAGTTTTACTCGAATGAACACTGAAGCTTTCTTT. It encodes CASFTRMNTEAFF. The entire variable domain, with the rest obtained from reference TRBV19 and TRBJ1-1, is as follows: DGGITQSPKYLFRKEGQNVTLSCEQNLNHDAMYWYRQDPGQGLRLIYYSQIVNDFQKGDIAEGYSVSREKKESFPLTVTSAQKNPTAFYLCASFTRMNTEAFFGQGTRLTVV.

The chain carries TRBV6-5 and TRBJ2-7; D ambiguous. This CDR3 contains 15 residues. The ends were cut back, 2 bases at V and 3 bases at J, with 14 bases in the middle. Germline-derived CDR1 and CDR2 are MNHEY and SVGAGI. The DNA for the CDR3 is TGTGCCAGCAGTTACGGGTGGGCCTCCTACTACGAGCAGTACTTC. Translated, it gives CASSYGWASYYEQYF.

This chain uses TRBV7-2 with TRBJ1-2; no definite D call. This CDR3 region has 11 residues. Looked up from germline, CDR1 is SGHTA and CDR2 is FQGNSA. V dropped 7 bases and J dropped 8 bases, with 11 bases sitting between them. The CDR3 spells CASTTGGGYTF. The CDR3 DNA is TGTGCCAGCACGACGGGAGGGGGCTACACCTTC.

The genes are TRBV14 and TRBJ2-3, with TRBD1 as a possible D gene (5 bases). The ends were cut back, 1 base at V and 6 bases at J, with 14 bases in the middle. The CDR3 has 15 residues. Germline lookup yields CDR1 SGHDN and CDR2 FVKESK. The CDR3 spells CASSQGSGISDTQYF. The CDR3 DNA is TGTGCCAGCAGCCAAGGGTCAGGGATTAGCGATACGCAGTATTTT.

The genes are TRBV4-1 and TRBJ1-2; D is unclear. CDR3 length equals 14 residues. V shed 5 bases and J shed 4 bases, with 14 bases lying between them. Germline CDR1 and CDR2: MGHRA and YSYEKL. The CDR3 sequence: CASSGRMGPYGYTF. The CDR3, as DNA: TGCGCCAGCAGCGGCCGGATGGGCCCCTATGGCTACACCTTC.

V is TRBV6-6 and J is TRBJ1-2; tentative D call: TRBD1 (6 bases). The V end was cut by 7 bases, the J end by 9 bases, with 21 bases between. The V gene's germline CDR1 is MNHNY and CDR2 SVGAGI (reference sequence). CDR3 length: 14 residues. For the CDR3, the DNA is TGTGCCAGCACCTTAAGGGAGGGGGTCCGAAGCTACACCTTC. Translating gives CASTLREGVRSYTF.

J is TRBJ2-7 and V is TRBV4-1; D uncertain. V shed 0 bases and J shed 1 base, with 7 bases lying between them. This CDR3 region has 14 residues. The germline V gene has CDR1 MGHRA and CDR2 YSYEKL. CDR3 loop: CASSQDGRSYEQYF. The DNA for the CDR3 is TGCGCCAGCAGCCAAGATGGGCGATCCTACGAGCAGTACTTC.

This chain links TRBV27 with TRBJ1-1, with TRBD1 matching over 7 bases. J was trimmed by 2 bases and V by 0 bases; bases with no gene match: 3. Germline CDR1 and CDR2: MNHEY and SMNVEV (reference sequence). The length of the CDR3 is 15 residues. The CDR3: CASSLSGQINTEAFF. The CDR3 region has the DNA TGTGCCAGCAGTTTATCGGGACAGATCAACACTGAAGCTTTCTTT.

This clone was counted between two and nine times. The J gene is TRBJ1-2, the V gene TRBV3-1 (or the pseudogene TRBV3-2); TRBD1 is a possible D gene (6 bases). This CDR3 region has 14 residues. Between the trimmed V and J ends, which lost 6 bases and 0 bases, there was a span of 11 bases. CDR1 is LGHDT, CDR2 YNNKEL, per germline (reference sequence). The CDR3 is CASRHTGSNYGYTF. The CDR3 region has the DNA TGTGCCAGCAGACATACAGGGTCTAACTATGGCTACACCTTC.